This T cell receptor beta chain was captured by sequencing in a study of tumor and adjacent non-tumor tissue in lung cancer. Study-wide points: Significantly higher TCR diversity was found in tumor than normal lung.

The template was RNA from unsorted bulk tissue. Per the germline V gene, CDR1 is SGHAT and CDR2 is FQNNGV. This CDR3 region has 15 residues. Regarding this clonotype: As yet, its antigen is unknown. One junction end does not reproduce the germline sequence, and a read error may be involved.

TCRbeta libraries were built with three rounds of nested PCR, modified from ARM-PCR. One entry per CDR3 protein, called by TCRdb with MiXCR from the multiplex PCR reads. The sample yields under 100,000 distinct CDR3 sequences, around three fifths seen once. The source of this sequence is a man in his 70s with non-small cell lung cancer. Sequencing was carried out using lung tumor tissue. This rearrangement joins TRBV11-2 to TRBJ2-3, with D unresolved. The CDR3 nucleotides are TGTGCCAACAGCTTAAACATTCGGGCAGCAGATACGCAATATTTT. As protein: CANSLNIRAADTQYF.